This is a list of T cell receptor beta chains from one sample in a study of T cell responses to AZD1222 COVID-19 vaccine. Data came from immunoSEQ multiplex PCR; TCRdb stores just in-frame clones and leaves some out. The table records about 270,000 clones, about 94% of them present only once. Sequenced here: peripheral blood, sampled 28 days after the second AZD1222 dose. These receptors came from an adult who received the AZD1222 COVID-19 vaccine. Both conserved end residues are part of each CDR3. A D gene is named only where the DNA matches it firmly. The size of a clone is reported for some rows only, either as once, few or many, or as a class for expanded clones.

CASSGQTGTGNTIYF,TGTGCCAGCAGCGGACAGACAGGGACTGGAAACACCATATATTTT,TRBD1,.,TRBV7-2,TRBJ1-3
CSVESQGNTEAFF,TGCAGCGTTGAATCTCAGGGAAACACTGAAGCTTTCTTT,.,.,TRBV29-1,TRBJ1-1
CASRKYNTGELFF,TGTGCCAGCAGAAAGTACAACACCGGGGAGCTGTTTTTT,.,.,TRBV28,TRBJ2-2
CASSQILAGGSAYEQYF,TGTGCCAGCAGCCAGATTCTAGCGGGAGGCTCTGCCTACGAGCAGTACTTC,TRBD2,.,TRBV4-2,TRBJ2-7
CASSGGGEEKLFF,TGTGCCAGTAGTGGTGGAGGGGAGGAAAAACTGTTTTTT,.,once,TRBV19,TRBJ1-4
CASSLHRNYEQYF,TGTGCCAGCAGCTTACACAGGAACTACGAGCAGTACTTC,.,.,TRBV11-1,TRBJ2-7
CASSQGWSPGEYF,TGTGCCAGCAGCCAAGGATGGTCCCCCGGGGAGTACTTC,.,.,TRBV3-1/TRBV3-2,TRBJ2-7
CASSLAQGGWTEAFF,TGTGCCAGCAGCTTGGCCCAGGGGGGATGGACTGAAGCTTTCTTT,TRBD1,.,TRBV5-5,TRBJ1-1
CASRSRAGGEKLFF,TGTGCCAGCAGGAGCAGGGCGGGGGGAGAAAAACTGTTTTTT,.,.,TRBV25-1,TRBJ1-4
CASRRGSQGVQPQHF,TGTGCCAGCAGACGAGGGTCACAGGGGGTTCAGCCCCAGCATTTT,TRBD1,once,TRBV2,TRBJ1-5
CASSPDGGPREKLFF,TGTGCCAGCAGCCCGGACGGGGGCCCCCGTGAAAAACTGTTTTTT,.,.,TRBV5-4,TRBJ1-4
CASRSGTANTEAFF,TGTGCCAGCAGGTCCGGGACAGCGAACACTGAAGCTTTCTTT,TRBD1,.,TRBV4-2,TRBJ1-1
CASSSQGPNEKLFF,TGTGCCAGCAGCTCCCAGGGCCCAAATGAAAAACTGTTTTTT,.,.,TRBV7-8,TRBJ1-4
CASSSLGETSANEKLFF,TGTGCCAGCAGCTCCCTAGGGGAGACCTCGGCTAATGAAAAACTGTTTTTT,.,.,TRBV5-6,TRBJ1-4
CASSRHRGTEAFF,TGTGCCAGCAGTCGACACAGGGGAACTGAAGCTTTCTTT,TRBD1,once,TRBV27,TRBJ1-1
CASSLGRRMNTEAFF,TGTGCCAGCAGCTTAGGGCGTCGCATGAACACTGAAGCTTTCTTT,.,few,TRBV7-9,TRBJ1-1
CASSQGPLRGKEDTQYF,TGCGCCAGCAGCCAAGGCCCCCTCCGGGGGAAAGAAGATACGCAGTATTTT,.,.,TRBV4-1,TRBJ2-3
CASTAGAPSYEQYF,TGTGCCAGCACAGCCGGGGCCCCATCCTACGAGCAGTACTTC,.,.,TRBV28,TRBJ2-7
CASSWRDRGNIQYF,TGTGCCAGCAGTTGGCGGGACAGGGGAAACATTCAGTACTTC,TRBD1,.,TRBV27,TRBJ2-4
CASIGNNGELFF,TGTGCCAGCATCGGGAACAACGGGGAGCTGTTTTTT,.,.,TRBV28,TRBJ2-2
CASSAQEGGYTF,TGTGCCAGCAGTGCACAGGAGGGGGGCTACACCTTC,.,.,TRBV27,TRBJ1-2
CASRLEEGRGAYEQYF,TGTGCAAGTCGCTTAGAAGAGGGCAGGGGAGCCTACGAGCAGTACTTC,.,.,TRBV12-2,TRBJ2-7
CASSIFPRGVVHEQFF,TGTGCCAGTAGTATATTCCCCCGGGGGGTGGTACATGAGCAGTTCTTC,TRBD2,.,TRBV19,TRBJ2-1
CASMGQSNQPQHF,TGTGCCAGCATGGGGCAGAGCAATCAGCCCCAGCATTTT,.,.,TRBV6-5,TRBJ1-5
CASSPPSTTNEKLFF,TGTGCCAGCTCACCCCCAAGCACAACTAATGAAAAACTGTTTTTT,.,.,TRBV18,TRBJ1-4
CASSKAPAPLYSNQPQHF,TGTGCCAGCAGCAAGGCGCCCGCTCCCTTATATAGCAATCAGCCCCAGCATTTT,.,.,TRBV21-1,TRBJ1-5
CASSQVPTSETQYF,TGTGCCAGCAGCCAAGTCCCAACCTCAGAGACCCAGTACTTC,.,.,TRBV3-1/TRBV3-2,TRBJ2-5
CASSLVGEQYF,TGTGCCAGCAGTTTAGTAGGCGAGCAGTACTTC,.,.,TRBV12-3/TRBV12-4,TRBJ2-7
CASSRGGATNEKLFF,TGTGCCAGCAGCCGCGGGGGGGCAACTAATGAAAAACTGTTTTTT,.,.,TRBV7-6,TRBJ1-4
CASSLSGGANTGELFF,TGCGCCAGCAGCCTTAGCGGGGGGGCGAACACCGGGGAGCTGTTTTTT,TRBD2,.,TRBV4-1,TRBJ2-2
CASRPGTHSYNEQFF,TGTGCCAGCAGACCCGGGACACACTCCTACAATGAGCAGTTCTTC,.,.,TRBV5-4,TRBJ2-1
CASSQRAAGKSSGNTIYF,TGTGCCAGCAGCCAGCGAGCGGCAGGCAAAAGCTCTGGAAACACCATATATTTT,.,.,TRBV3-1/TRBV3-2,TRBJ1-3
CASSHGQNYGYTF,TGTGCCAGCAGCCACGGACAGAACTATGGCTACACCTTC,.,.,TRBV7-9,TRBJ1-2
CASSEATVPPYGYTF,TGTGCCAGCAGTGAAGCGACAGTCCCTCCCTATGGCTACACCTTC,.,.,TRBV6-1,TRBJ1-2
CSASRGESNQPQHF,TGCAGTGCTAGTCGGGGGGAAAGCAATCAGCCCCAGCATTTT,.,.,TRBV20-1,TRBJ1-5
CASSTQGGQPQHF,TGTGCCAGCAGCACCCAGGGGGGACAGCCCCAGCATTTT,TRBD1,few,TRBV28,TRBJ1-5
CASSWDRFTGELFF,TGTGCCAGCAGTTGGGACAGATTCACCGGGGAGCTGTTTTTT,TRBD1,once,TRBV6-4,TRBJ2-2
CASSQRQENTGELFF,TGCGCCAGCAGCCAAAGGCAGGAGAACACCGGGGAGCTGTTTTTT,.,.,TRBV4-1,TRBJ2-2
CASSLRLGYTGELFF,TGTGCCAGCAGCCTAAGACTAGGGTACACCGGGGAGCTGTTTTTT,.,.,TRBV3-1/TRBV3-2,TRBJ2-2
CASSEGIRGNGYTF,TGTGCCAGCAGTGAAGGTATCAGGGGCAACGGCTACACCTTC,.,once,TRBV6-1,TRBJ1-2
CSAQLGVFNYGYTF,TGCAGCGCACAACTTGGGGTTTTTAACTATGGCTACACCTTC,.,.,TRBV29-1,TRBJ1-2
CASSSGGRTEAFF,TGTGCCAGCAGTTCAGGGGGCCGCACTGAAGCTTTCTTT,TRBD1,.,TRBV6-2/TRBV6-3,TRBJ1-1
CASSLATPYSYYEQYF,TGTGCCAGCAGTTTGGCCACGCCCTACTCCTACTACGAGCAGTACTTC,.,once,TRBV27,TRBJ2-7
CASRGAGGRAKNIQYF,TGTGCCAGCAGGGGAGCGGGGGGTCGCGCCAAAAACATTCAGTACTTC,TRBD2,few,TRBV28,TRBJ2-4
CASSYWSPLGYTGELFF,TGTGCCAGCAGTTACTGGTCCCCCCTCGGGTACACCGGGGAGCTGTTTTTT,.,.,TRBV6-2/TRBV6-3,TRBJ2-2
CAISQSDTQYF,TGTGCCATCAGTCAGTCAGATACGCAGTATTTT,.,.,TRBV10-3,TRBJ2-3
CASSSGLAGGTGELFF,TGTGCCAGCAGCTCCGGACTAGCGGGGGGTACCGGGGAGCTGTTTTTT,TRBD2,.,TRBV11-2,TRBJ2-2
CAGSLWRWQPQHF,TGTGCCGGCTCCTTATGGAGGTGGCAGCCCCAGCATTTT,.,.,TRBV12-3/TRBV12-4,TRBJ1-5
CASSPYQQGLSSYEQYF,TGTGCCAGCTCACCCTACCAACAGGGCTTAAGCTCCTACGAGCAGTACTTC,.,.,TRBV18,TRBJ2-7
CSVGRAGEQYF,TGCAGCGTTGGGCGAGCCGGGGAGCAGTACTTC,.,.,TRBV29-1,TRBJ2-7
CSASRVNYGYTF,TGCAGTGCTAGTCGGGTTAACTATGGCTACACCTTC,.,.,TRBV20-1,TRBJ1-2
CASSAGAEDTQYF,TGTGCCAGCTCTGCGGGGGCCGAAGATACGCAGTATTTT,.,.,TRBV19,TRBJ2-3
CASSPRGGGNEQFF,TGTGCCAGCAGTCCGCGGGGGGGCGGGAATGAGCAGTTCTTC,TRBD2,.,TRBV3-1/TRBV3-2,TRBJ2-1
CASSEARTGYEKLFF,TGTGCCAGCAGTGAAGCTCGGACAGGGTATGAAAAACTGTTTTTT,TRBD1,.,TRBV2,TRBJ1-4
CASSFRDLETQYF,TGTGCCAGCAGCTTTCGGGACCTCGAGACCCAGTACTTC,.,.,TRBV13,TRBJ2-5